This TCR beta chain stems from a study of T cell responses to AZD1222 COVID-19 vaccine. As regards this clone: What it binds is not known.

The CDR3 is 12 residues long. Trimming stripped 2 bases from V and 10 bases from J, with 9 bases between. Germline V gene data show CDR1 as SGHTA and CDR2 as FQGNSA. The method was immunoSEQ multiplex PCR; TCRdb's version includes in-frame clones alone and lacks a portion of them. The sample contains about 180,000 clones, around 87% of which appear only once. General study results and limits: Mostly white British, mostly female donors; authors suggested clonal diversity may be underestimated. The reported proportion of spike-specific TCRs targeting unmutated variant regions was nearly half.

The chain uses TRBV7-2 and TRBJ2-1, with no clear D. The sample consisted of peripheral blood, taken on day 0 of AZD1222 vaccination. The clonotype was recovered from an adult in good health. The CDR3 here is CASSLIAREQFF. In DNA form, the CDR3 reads TGTGCCAGCAGCTTAATAGCCCGAGAGCAGTTCTTC.